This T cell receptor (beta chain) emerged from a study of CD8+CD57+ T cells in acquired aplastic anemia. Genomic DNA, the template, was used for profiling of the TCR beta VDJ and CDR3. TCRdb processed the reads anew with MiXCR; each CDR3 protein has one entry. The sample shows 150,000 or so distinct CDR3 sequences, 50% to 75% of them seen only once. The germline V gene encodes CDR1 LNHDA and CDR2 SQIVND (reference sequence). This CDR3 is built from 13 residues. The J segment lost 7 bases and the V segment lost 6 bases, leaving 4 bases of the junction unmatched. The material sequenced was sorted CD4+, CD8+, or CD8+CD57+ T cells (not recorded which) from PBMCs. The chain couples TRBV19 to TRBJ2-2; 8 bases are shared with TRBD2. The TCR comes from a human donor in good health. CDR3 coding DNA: TGTGCCAGTAGCGGGAGGGATAACGGGGAGCTGTTTTTT. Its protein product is CASSGRDNGELFF.